These 20 T cell receptor beta chains share one sample of origin, sequenced in a study of identical twins (dated by TCRdb to the mid-2010s). Library generation was performed with 5' RACE. TCRdb shows the sequencer as Illumina HiSeq 2000. The public reads were reprocessed in TCRdb via fastp at Q25 and MiXCR, keeping in-frame beta chains. Rows with one shared CDR3 protein collapse into an entry with the most common genes and DNA. This sample is represented by hundreds of thousands of distinct CDR3 sequences; 20% to 25% of them were singletons. The top ten clonotypes cover 4.3% of the sample. This sample also appeared in a second study, on T cells expressing NK-cell markers.

Sequenced input: PBMCs. Receptors originate from a young woman in good health.

The chain employs TRBV12-3 or TRBV12-4 and TRBJ2-2, with D possibly being TRBD1 (6 bases). The CDR3 runs 15 residues. V was clipped by 6 bases and J by 5 bases, with 16 bases between them. The CDR3 DNA is TGTGCCAGCAGCCTCGGCAGGGGCTTTACCGGGGAGCTGTTTTTT. Protein: CASSLGRGFTGELFF.

This clonotype showed up just a few times. This chain joins TRBV20-1 and TRBJ2-1; D unclear. Germline CDR1 DFQATT, CDR2 SNEGSKA (reference sequence). Trimming pared 7 bases from V and 6 bases from J, leaving 7 bases between. The CDR3 length is 10 residues. The CDR3 sequence: CSVPRNEQFF. Here the CDR3 DNA reads TGCAGTGTGCCCCGCAATGAGCAGTTCTTC.

The V gene is TRBV6-2 or TRBV6-3, the J gene TRBJ2-7; the match to TRBD1 covers 8 bases. Germline CDR1 reads MNHEY; CDR2 reads SVGEGT. The CDR3 totals 14 residues. The trim removed 6 bases at V and 5 bases at J, leaving 9 bases unmatched. This CDR3 is CASSLDRGRDEQYF. The CDR3 nucleotides are TGTGCCAGCAGCCTCGACAGGGGACGGGACGAGCAGTACTTC.

This clonotype was counted a few times. The rearrangement joins TRBV19 to TRBJ1-2, with D uncertain. The germline V gene encodes CDR1 LNHDA and CDR2 SQIVND (reference sequence). The CDR3 has 13 amino acids. The V gene lost 5 bases and the J gene lost 2 bases, with 9 bases spanning the gap. CDR3 sequence: CASSPNGNYGYTF. The CDR3 region has the DNA TGTGCCAGTAGTCCCAACGGCAACTATGGCTACACCTTC.

This clonotype was counted only a few times. J is TRBJ1-5 and V is TRBV20-1, with D possibly being TRBD1 (6 bases). The CDR3 loop spans 14 amino acids. Germline V gives CDR1 DFQATT, CDR2 SNEGSKA (reference sequence). The V end lost 3 bases, the J end lost 3 bases, and 12 bases lay between the germline ends. This CDR3 is CSARDSGANQPQHF. The CDR3 nucleotides read TGCAGTGCTAGGGACAGTGGGGCCAATCAGCCCCAGCATTTT.

This chain links TRBV5-1 with TRBJ2-1, with 7 bases lining up with TRBD2. This CDR3 is built from 18 residues. Germline CDR1 and CDR2: SGHRS and YFSETQ. V shed 0 bases and J 0 bases; nucleotides not matched to a gene: 9. As DNA, the CDR3 is TGCGCCAGCAGCTTGGCCCTCAGCGGGGTAAGCTCCTACAATGAGCAGTTCTTC. Translated: CASSLALSGVSSYNEQFF.

This clonotype was recorded a few times. J is TRBJ2-1 and V is TRBV20-1; 12 bases line up with TRBD1. The CDR3 length is 14 residues. Germline-derived CDR1 and CDR2 are DFQATT and SNEGSKA (reference sequence). V gave up 6 bases and J gave up 7 bases; unmatched junction bases: 7. The CDR3: CSAARDRGRNEQFF. CDR3 DNA sequence: TGCAGTGCCGCCCGGGACAGGGGGCGTAATGAGCAGTTCTTC.

A remark on this clonotype: Relative to the germline gene, one junction end is altered; a read error may explain this. As DNA, the CDR3 is TGTGCCAGCAGCTACTACCGGCTGGCTAGCGGGGGCAATGAGCAGTTCTTC. The encoded protein is CASSYYRLASGGNEQFF. This chain uses TRBV6-2 or TRBV6-3 with TRBJ2-1, with 10 positions matching TRBD2. Per germline, CDR1 MNHEY and CDR2 SVGEGT. The CDR3 contains 17 residues.

The CDR3 reads CASSYDSGANVLTF. Here the CDR3 DNA reads TGTGCCAGCAGTTACGACTCGGGGGCCAACGTCCTGACTTTC. The chain couples TRBV6-2 or TRBV6-3 to TRBJ2-6, with unresolved D. The CDR3 extends over 14 amino acids. The V and J ends lost 2 bases and 4 bases respectively, with 6 bases between them. The germline V gene encodes CDR1 MNHEY and CDR2 SVGEGT.

This clonotype was seen many times. The rearrangement links TRBV6-4 to TRBJ1-1; D is uncertain. The CDR3 has 13 residues. Germline lookup yields CDR1 MRHNA and CDR2 SNTAGT. Trimming pared 4 bases from V and 4 bases from J, leaving 10 bases between. CDR3 coding DNA: TGTGCCAGCAGTGCGTCGTATGGCACTGAAGCTTTCTTT. Its translation is CASSASYGTEAFF.

This sequence joins TRBV20-1 and TRBJ2-6, with D unresolved. Trimming shortened V by 1 base and J by 0 bases, and 10 bases separated the two germline ends. The CDR3 runs to 16 residues. CDR1 and CDR2 from the germline V gene are DFQATT and SNEGSKA (reference sequence). The CDR3: CSARAPARSGANVLTF. In nucleotides, the CDR3 is TGCAGTGCTAGAGCGCCGGCCCGCTCTGGGGCCAACGTCCTGACTTTC.

This clonotype was detected only a few times. The chain uses TRBV7-2 and TRBJ2-2; D not resolved. V was pared by 1 base and J by 6 bases, with 12 bases between. Germline V gives CDR1 SGHTA, CDR2 FQGNSA. This CDR3 spans 15 amino acids. This CDR3 reads CASSLVATASGELFF. The DNA of the CDR3 is TGTGCCAGCAGCTTAGTCGCGACTGCTTCCGGGGAGCTGTTTTTT.

The V gene is TRBV20-1, the J gene TRBJ2-3, with 8 bases aligning to TRBD2. The CDR3 sequence is 14 residues long. V gave up 2 bases and J gave up 7 bases; unmatched junction bases: 8. The V gene's germline CDR1 is DFQATT and CDR2 SNEGSKA (reference sequence). The CDR3 spells CSARPSGSQNTQYF. CDR3 DNA sequence: TGCAGTGCTAGACCAAGCGGGAGTCAAAATACGCAGTATTTT.

The chain joins TRBV6-1 to TRBJ2-7; no firm D call. Looked up from germline, CDR1 is MNHNS and CDR2 is SASEGT. The CDR3 covers 17 residues. Trimming stripped 7 bases from V and 0 bases from J, with 22 bases between. The CDR3 nucleotides read TGTGCCAGCAATCCCTATAGAGGACGGACCAGCTCCTACGAGCAGTACTTC. Translated: CASNPYRGRTSSYEQYF.

For the CDR3, the DNA is TGTGCCAGCAGCTGGGACGGTCTGAGGGACGAGCAGTACTTC. This encodes CASSWDGLRDEQYF. The V gene is TRBV5-5, the J gene TRBJ2-7; the D gene could be TRBD1 or TRBD2 (5 bases each). Germline CDR1 and CDR2: SGHKS and YYEKEE (reference sequence). V was trimmed by 3 bases and J by 5 bases, leaving 15 bases between them. The CDR3 has 14 amino acids.

The chain uses TRBV7-3 and TRBJ2-3; the D gene is possibly TRBD2 (7 bases). Trimming removed 3 bases at V and 6 bases at J, with 13 bases between. This CDR3 is 14 amino acids long. Germline V gene lookup returns CDR1 SGHTA and CDR2 FQGTGA. CDR3 sequence (DNA): TGTGCCAGCAGCTTCGGAGGGGGGGCGGATACGCAGTATTTT. It is translated as CASSFGGGADTQYF.

This clonotype was counted only a few times. This rearrangement joins TRBV29-1 to TRBJ2-1; 7 nucleotides align to TRBD2. V dropped 4 bases and J dropped 10; count of bases not matched to a gene: 10. The CDR3 loop spans 13 amino acids. Germline V lookup: CDR1 SQVTM, CDR2 ANQGSEA. The CDR3 here is CSVGRDYLREQFF. For the CDR3, the DNA is TGCAGCGTTGGGAGGGACTACCTGAGGGAGCAGTTCTTC.

The gene calls are TRBV7-2 and TRBJ2-2; D perhaps matches TRBD1 (6 bases). The germline gives CDR1 SGHTA, CDR2 FQGNSA. V was trimmed by 6 bases and J by 0 bases, leaving 14 bases between them. CDR3 length: 16 amino acids. CDR3 in DNA: TGTGCCAGCAGGTCACCTGGACAGACGAACACCGGGGAGCTGTTTTTT. As protein: CASRSPGQTNTGELFF.

This clonotype was counted at least ten times. This chain uses TRBV29-1 with TRBJ1-5, with 8 bases identical to TRBD1. The CDR3 consists of 12 residues. The V gene end was trimmed by 5 bases and the J gene end by 4 bases; junction bases not matched to a gene: 1. Germline V gives CDR1 SQVTM, CDR2 ANQGSEA. CDR3 sequence (DNA): TGCAGCGTTCGGGACAGGAATCAGCCCCAGCATTTT. Its translation: CSVRDRNQPQHF.

The chain employs TRBV20-1 and TRBJ2-5; D is unresolved. CDR1 DFQATT and CDR2 SNEGSKA come from the germline V gene (reference sequence). This CDR3 spans 11 amino acids. V lost 2 bases, J lost 2 bases, and 3 bases lay in between. The CDR3 coding sequence is TGCAGTGCTAGACCTCAAGAGACCCAGTACTTC. Its protein is CSARPQETQYF.